These 16 T cell receptor beta chains were sequenced from one sample in a study of blood T cell repertoires in COVID-19. Libraries were prepared by immunoSEQ multiplex PCR; TCRdb keeps only in-frame clonotypes and omits some of them. The sample contains approximately 210,000 clones, roughly 94% of which appear only once. Source material: peripheral blood. The origin of the receptors is a young man with acute or convalescent COVID-19.

This chain joins TRBV28 and TRBJ2-2, with 7 bases identical to TRBD2. CDR1 and CDR2 from the germline V gene are MDHEN and SYDVKM. The CDR3 has 13 residues. With V trimmed by 6 bases and J by 5 bases, 3 bases remained unmatched. In nucleotides, the CDR3 is TGTGCCAGCAGGCGGGAGTCGACCGGGGAGCTGTTTTTT. It specifies CASRRESTGELFF.

The rearrangement links TRBV14 to TRBJ2-7; 9 bases agree with TRBD1. The trim removed 4 bases at V and 2 bases at J, leaving 6 bases unmatched. The CDR3 has 15 amino acids. Germline V gives CDR1 SGHDN, CDR2 FVKESK. CDR3 nucleotides: TGTGCCAGCAGCCGCGGTCGGACAGGGGCCTACGAGCAGTACTTC. It specifies CASSRGRTGAYEQYF.

This clone was found once. The CDR3 nucleotides read TGTGCCAGCAGCCCGGGACTGACCACCTACAATGAGCAGTTCTTC. Residues: CASSPGLTTYNEQFF. The gene calls are TRBV4-2 and TRBJ2-1; D is perhaps TRBD2 (6 bases). The length of the CDR3 is 15 residues. Trimming removed 4 bases from V and 2 bases from J, with 12 bases in between. In germline, CDR1 is LGHNA, CDR2 YNFKEQ.

The chain carries TRBV16 and TRBJ1-6, with D tentatively TRBD1 (6 bases). This CDR3 contains 15 residues. The V gene's germline CDR1 is KGHSY and CDR2 FQNENV. V lost 4 bases and J 5 bases, leaving 12 bases between the germline ends. CDR3 loop: CASSRQAGDNSPLHF. CDR3 DNA: TGTGCCAGCAGCCGACAGGCCGGGGATAATTCACCCCTCCACTTT.

The J gene is TRBJ2-7, the V gene TRBV27, with 8 bases lining up with TRBD2. The CDR3 sequence is 15 residues long. Germline V gene lookup returns CDR1 MNHEY and CDR2 SMNVEV (reference sequence). V trimming: 6 bases; J trimming: 2 bases; junction bases outside the gene matches: 9. The CDR3 protein is CASRPKAGVAYEQYF. DNA for the CDR3: TGTGCCAGCAGGCCGAAAGCGGGGGTGGCCTACGAGCAGTACTTC.

This clone was detected only a few times. V gene TRBV29-1 combines with J gene TRBJ2-5; 9 positions agree with TRBD2. This CDR3 spans 13 amino acids. Germline-derived CDR1 and CDR2 are SQVTM and ANQGSEA. J was trimmed by 2 bases and V by 7 bases; bases with no gene match: 5. The DNA of the CDR3 is TGCAGCGCCCGACTAGCGGTTCAAGAGACCCAGTACTTC. Its protein product is CSARLAVQETQYF.

The V call is TRBV5-1, the J call TRBJ2-7; TRBD2 might be the D (6 bases). This CDR3 spans 14 amino acids. Germline values: CDR1 SGHRS, CDR2 YFSETQ. Trimming removed 2 bases from V and 1 base from J, with 10 bases in between. CDR3 residues: CASSFGGFSYEQYF. In DNA form, the CDR3 reads TGCGCCAGCAGCTTTGGGGGGTTTTCCTACGAGCAGTACTTC.

The chain recombines TRBV29-1 with TRBJ2-7, with TRBD2 matching 7 bases. The germline gives CDR1 SQVTM, CDR2 ANQGSEA. CDR3 length: 13 amino acids. After removal of 4 bases from V and 3 bases from J, the junction contained 6 bases not matched to a gene. CDR3 DNA sequence: TGCAGCGTTGGGGGAGGGCAGAGCTACGAGCAGTACTTC. Its translation: CSVGGGQSYEQYF.

This clone was observed a single time. The gene calls are TRBV7-9 and TRBJ2-7, with D tentatively TRBD2 (5 bases). CDR3 length equals 14 residues. Per germline, CDR1 SEHNR and CDR2 FQNEAQ (reference sequence). Trimming cost V 5 bases and J 0 bases, with 11 bases left between them. Here the CDR3 DNA reads TGTGCCAGCAGCCTTGTTGGGAGCTCCTACGAGCAGTACTTC. This translates into CASSLVGSSYEQYF. The full variable domain, its missing parts supplied by reference TRBV7-9 and TRBJ2-7, is DTGVSQNPRHKITKRGQNVTFRCDPISEHNRLYWYRQTLGQGPEFLTYFQNEAQLEKSRLLSDRFSAERPKGSFSTLEIQRTEQGDSAMYLCASSLVGSSYEQYFGPGTRLTVT.

This chain connects TRBV27 to TRBJ1-6, with D uncertain. V lost 3 bases and J 8 bases, leaving 2 bases between the germline ends. CDR1 MNHEY and CDR2 SMNVEV come from the germline V gene (reference sequence). CDR3 length: 11 amino acids. CDR3 sequence reads: CASSFYSPLHF. The CDR3 DNA reads TGTGCCAGCAGTTTCTATTCACCCCTCCACTTT.

The rearrangement joins TRBV4-2 to TRBJ2-3, with 10 positions matching TRBD1. CDR1 is LGHNA, CDR2 YNFKEQ, per germline. Trimming cost V 4 bases and J 2 bases; bases outside gene matches: 9. The CDR3 has 17 residues. CDR3 protein: CASSRTGTGVVTDTQYF. In DNA, the CDR3 is TGTGCCAGCAGCCGAACCGGGACAGGGGTTGTCACAGATACGCAGTATTTT.

The chain is built from TRBV10-3 and TRBJ1-1, with a possible D match to TRBD1 (5 bases). The V end was cut by 3 bases, the J end by 0 bases, with 8 bases between. CDR1 is ENHRY, CDR2 SYGVKD, per germline. The CDR3 has 14 residues. The CDR3 region has the DNA TGTGCCATCAGTGATGGGGCGATGAACACTGAAGCTTTCTTT. Protein sequence: CAISDGAMNTEAFF.

The CDR3 protein is CASSLGGYADNEQFF. In DNA, the CDR3 is TGTGCCAGCAGCTTAGGGGGATATGCGGACAATGAGCAGTTCTTC. The V call is TRBV5-4, the J call TRBJ2-1; tentatively, D is TRBD1 (6 bases). Germline V gives CDR1 SGHNT, CDR2 YYREEE (reference sequence). Trimming pared 2 bases from V and 5 bases from J, leaving 14 bases between. The CDR3 loop spans 15 amino acids.

Written as DNA, the CDR3 is TGTGCCAGCAGCCGTTCCTCAGGAAGTCGTATCGGCTACACCTTC. It encodes CASSRSSGSRIGYTF. The chain joins TRBV28 to TRBJ1-2, with D hard to call. Germline CDR1 reads MDHEN; CDR2 reads SYDVKM. The CDR3 has 15 residues. V dropped 6 bases and J dropped 8 bases, with 22 bases sitting between them.

The gene calls are TRBV6-5 and TRBJ1-5; possibly TRBD1 for D (5 bases). Germline V gene data show CDR1 as MNHEY and CDR2 as SVGAGI. V lost 9 bases to trimming and J lost 2 bases, with 8 bases between them. This CDR3 contains 12 residues. As DNA, the CDR3 is TGTGCCAGTAGCAGGGGCAATCAGCCCCAGCATTTT. Its translation: CASSRGNQPQHF.

Points on this clone: The DNA is left out, because the CDR3 cannot be placed on it with certainty; the CDR3 is given as TCRdb lists it. The chain couples TRBV28 to TRBJ2-1; TRBD2 reflects the table's D call only, with no check against the DNA. Germline CDR1 MDHEN, CDR2 SYDVKM. The CDR3 sequence runs 16 residues, both termini included. The CDR3 loop reads CASSSSGLAGYNEQFF.